This TCR beta chain is drawn from a study of blood T cells in healthy people across ages. Whole-study context: Template switching picked up about one barcoded beta molecule for each two T cells.

Whole-study results and caveats: Comparison with aged donors showed that long-lived donors had more naive CD4+ cells and higher diversity.

Note on this clonotype: Its antigen is not known.

It was with a sample-barcoded 5' primer and a J-beta primer mix that a second PCR of roughly 6 to 12 cycles was run. TCRdb independently ran MiXCR on the 5' RACE reads; one entry per CDR3 protein. Here the sample spans about 1.1 million distinct CDR3 sequences, approximately 38% being singletons. Caucasian, healthy and from Russia, the donors were aged between about 6 and 90. Peripheral blood from each donor was collected in a volume of approximately 10 milliliters. The CDR3 covers 14 residues. V was trimmed by 4 bases and J by 1 base, leaving 10 bases between them. The V gene's germline CDR1 is LGHDT and CDR2 YNNKEL (reference sequence).

This clonotype was sampled from a man aged 18 to 30 in good health. The specimen was blood. The gene calls are TRBV3-1 and TRBJ1-1, with a tentative D call TRBD1 (6 bases). The CDR3 protein is CASSRGTRNTEAFF. CDR3 in DNA: TGTGCCAGCAGCCGAGGGACAAGGAACACTGAAGCTTTCTTT. The whole variable domain, remainder taken from reference TRBV3-1 and TRBJ1-1, is DTAVSQTPKYLVTQMGNDKSIKCEQNLGHDTMYWYKQDSKKFLKIMFSYNNKELIINETVPNRFSPKSPDKAHLNLHINSLELGDSAVYFCASSRGTRNTEAFFGQGTRLTVV.